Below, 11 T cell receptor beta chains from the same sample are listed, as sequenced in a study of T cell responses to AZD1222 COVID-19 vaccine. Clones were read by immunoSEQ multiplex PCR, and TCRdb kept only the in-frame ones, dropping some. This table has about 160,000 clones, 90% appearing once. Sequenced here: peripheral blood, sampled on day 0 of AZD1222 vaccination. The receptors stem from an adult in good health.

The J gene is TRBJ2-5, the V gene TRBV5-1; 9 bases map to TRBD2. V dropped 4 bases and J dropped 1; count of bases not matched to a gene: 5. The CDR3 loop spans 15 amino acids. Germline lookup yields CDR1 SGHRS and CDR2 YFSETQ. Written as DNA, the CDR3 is TGCGCCAGCAGCATAGCGGGGGTGGCCCAAGAGACCCAGTACTTC. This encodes CASSIAGVAQETQYF.

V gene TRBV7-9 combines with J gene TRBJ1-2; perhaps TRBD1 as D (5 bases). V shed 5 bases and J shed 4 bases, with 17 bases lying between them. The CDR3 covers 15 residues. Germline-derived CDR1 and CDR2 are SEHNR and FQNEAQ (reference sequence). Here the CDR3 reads CASSRSSGEGYGYTF. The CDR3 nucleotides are TGTGCCAGCAGCCGATCTTCGGGGGAGGGCTATGGCTACACCTTC.

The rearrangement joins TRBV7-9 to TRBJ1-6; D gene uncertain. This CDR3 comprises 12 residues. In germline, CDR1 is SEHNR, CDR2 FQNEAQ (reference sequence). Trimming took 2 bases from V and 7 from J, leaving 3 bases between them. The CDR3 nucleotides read TGTGCCAGCAGCTTATACAATTCACCCCTCCACTTT. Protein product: CASSLYNSPLHF.

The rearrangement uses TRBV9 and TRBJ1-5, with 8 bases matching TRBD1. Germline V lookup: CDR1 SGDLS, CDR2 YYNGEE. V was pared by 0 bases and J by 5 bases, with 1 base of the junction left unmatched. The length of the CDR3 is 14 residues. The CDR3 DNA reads TGTGCCAGCAGCGTAGGACAGGGGTATCAGCCCCAGCATTTT. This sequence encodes CASSVGQGYQPQHF. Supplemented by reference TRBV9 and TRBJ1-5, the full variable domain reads DSGVTQTPKHLITATGQRVTLRCSPRSGDLSVYWYQQSLDQGLQFLIQYYNGEERAKGNILERFSAQQFPDLHSELNLSSLELGDSALYFCASSVGQGYQPQHFGDGTRLSIL.

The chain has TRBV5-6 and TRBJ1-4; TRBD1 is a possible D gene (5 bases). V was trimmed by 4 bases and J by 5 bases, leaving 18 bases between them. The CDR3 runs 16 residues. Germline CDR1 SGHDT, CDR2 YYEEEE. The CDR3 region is CASSELGRTINEKLFF. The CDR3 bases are TGTGCCAGCAGCGAGTTGGGACGGACTATCAATGAAAAACTGTTTTTT.

The CDR3 DNA is TGTGCCAGCAGGGCCGGTATTGGAAACACCATATATTTT. This translates into CASRAGIGNTIYF. The chain has TRBV6-5 and TRBJ1-3; D is undetermined. Germline V lookup: CDR1 MNHEY, CDR2 SVGAGI. V was trimmed by 6 bases and J by 3 bases, leaving 9 bases between them. This CDR3 is built from 13 residues.

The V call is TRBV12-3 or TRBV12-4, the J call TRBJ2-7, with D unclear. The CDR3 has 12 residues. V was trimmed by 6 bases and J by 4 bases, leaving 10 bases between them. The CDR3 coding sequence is TGTGCCAGCAGCTGGTATCGTTACGAGCAGTACTTC. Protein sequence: CASSWYRYEQYF.

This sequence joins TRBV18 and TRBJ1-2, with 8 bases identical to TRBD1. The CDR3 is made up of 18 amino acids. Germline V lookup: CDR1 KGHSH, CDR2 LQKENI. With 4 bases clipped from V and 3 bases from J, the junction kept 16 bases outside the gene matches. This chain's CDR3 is CASSRKGPGQVSDYGYTF. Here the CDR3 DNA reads TGTGCCAGCTCACGGAAAGGGCCGGGACAGGTCTCGGACTATGGCTACACCTTC. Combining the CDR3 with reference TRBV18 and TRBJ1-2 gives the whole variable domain NAGVMQNPRHLVRRRGQEARLRCSPMKGHSHVYWYRQLPEEGLKFMVYLQKENIIDESGMPKERFSAEFPKEGPSILRIQQVVRGDSAAYFCASSRKGPGQVSDYGYTFGSGTRLTVV.

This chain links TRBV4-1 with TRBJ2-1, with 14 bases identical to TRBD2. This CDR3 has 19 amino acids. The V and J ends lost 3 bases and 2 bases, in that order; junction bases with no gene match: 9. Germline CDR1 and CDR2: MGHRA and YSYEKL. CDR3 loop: CASSHPQGTSGGAYNEQFF. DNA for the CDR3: TGCGCCAGCAGCCACCCCCAAGGGACTAGCGGGGGAGCCTACAATGAGCAGTTCTTC.

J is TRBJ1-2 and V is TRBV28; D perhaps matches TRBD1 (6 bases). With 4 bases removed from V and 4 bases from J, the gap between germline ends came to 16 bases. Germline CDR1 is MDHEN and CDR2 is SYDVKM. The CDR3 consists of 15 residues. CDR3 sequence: CASSSYSRGFYGYTF. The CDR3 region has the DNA TGTGCCAGCAGTTCTTATTCTAGGGGGTTCTATGGCTACACCTTC.

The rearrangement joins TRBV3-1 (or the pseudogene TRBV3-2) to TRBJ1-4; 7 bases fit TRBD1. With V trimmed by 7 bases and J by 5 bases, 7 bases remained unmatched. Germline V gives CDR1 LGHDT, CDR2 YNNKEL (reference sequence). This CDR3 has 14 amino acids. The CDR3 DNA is TGTGCCAGCACCCCGGGACAGAAGAATGAAAAACTGTTTTTT. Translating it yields CASTPGQKNEKLFF.